The source of this TCR beta chain is a study of human T cells and chemical hapten exposure. Trimming took 5 bases from V and 5 from J, leaving 18 bases between them. The CDR3 loop spans 15 amino acids. Germline values: CDR1 MDHEN, CDR2 SYDVKM. TCRdb re-called the RACE reads with MiXCR, one entry per CDR3 protein. This table holds about 180,000 distinct CDR3 sequences, around 30% found once. Time point specified: pre-sensitization, week 0. Treatment of the sample: therapeutic diphenylcyclopropenone sensitization with weekly scalp DPC. A note on this clonotype: Its antigen is still unknown.

Overall study findings and caveats: Donors in the study had alopecia, meaning their immune response may differ from healthy people's.

Sequencing used whole blood, obtained in connection with sensitization to the hapten diphenylcyclopropenone (DPC). This clonotype was sampled from a woman aged 25 to 39 with alopecia areata. Some clones in this sample may be carry-over from other donors' samples. The chain couples TRBV28 to TRBJ1-1, with a weak D call TRBD1 (5 bases). CDR3 in DNA: TGTGCCAGCAGTCCACTGCGGGGGGTACGGACTGAAGCTTTCTTT. Translation gives CASSPLRGVRTEAFF.